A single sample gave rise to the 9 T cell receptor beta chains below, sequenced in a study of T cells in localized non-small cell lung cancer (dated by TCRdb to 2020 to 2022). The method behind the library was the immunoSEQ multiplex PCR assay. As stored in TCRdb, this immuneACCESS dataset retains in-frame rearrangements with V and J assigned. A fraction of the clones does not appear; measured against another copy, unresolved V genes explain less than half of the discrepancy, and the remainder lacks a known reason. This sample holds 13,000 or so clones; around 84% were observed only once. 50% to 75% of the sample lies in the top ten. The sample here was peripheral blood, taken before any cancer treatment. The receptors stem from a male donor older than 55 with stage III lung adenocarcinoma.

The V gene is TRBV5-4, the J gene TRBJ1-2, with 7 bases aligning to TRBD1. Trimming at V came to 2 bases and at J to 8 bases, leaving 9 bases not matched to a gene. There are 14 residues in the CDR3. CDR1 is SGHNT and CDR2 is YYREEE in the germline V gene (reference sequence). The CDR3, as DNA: TGTGCCAGCAGCTTCTACCGGGACAGAGACGGCTACACCTTC. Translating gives CASSFYRDRDGYTF.

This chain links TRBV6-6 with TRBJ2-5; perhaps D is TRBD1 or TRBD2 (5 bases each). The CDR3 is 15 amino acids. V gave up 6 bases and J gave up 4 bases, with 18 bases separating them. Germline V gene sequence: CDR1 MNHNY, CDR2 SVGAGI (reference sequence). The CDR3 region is CASSRDGTGRETQYF. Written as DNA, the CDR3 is TGTGCCAGCAGCCGCGACGGGACGGGGCGAGAGACCCAGTACTTC.

As DNA, the CDR3 is TGCGCCAGCAGCCGCGGGGGGTCGGGAGAGGGAGAGACCCAGTACTTC. It is translated as CASSRGGSGEGETQYF. The chain carries TRBV4-1 and TRBJ2-5, with 8 bases aligning to TRBD2. The junction had 11 bases not matched to a gene; V was cut back by 4 bases and J by 4 bases. Germline V gene sequence: CDR1 MGHRA, CDR2 YSYEKL. This CDR3 has 16 amino acids.

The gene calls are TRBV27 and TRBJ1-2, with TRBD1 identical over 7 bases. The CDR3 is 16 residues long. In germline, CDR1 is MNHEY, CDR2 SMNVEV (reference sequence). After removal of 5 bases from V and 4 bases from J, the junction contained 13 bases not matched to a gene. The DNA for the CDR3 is TGTGCCAGCAGTGTAGCACTGGACAGGACCTTCTATGGCTACACCTTC. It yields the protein CASSVALDRTFYGYTF.

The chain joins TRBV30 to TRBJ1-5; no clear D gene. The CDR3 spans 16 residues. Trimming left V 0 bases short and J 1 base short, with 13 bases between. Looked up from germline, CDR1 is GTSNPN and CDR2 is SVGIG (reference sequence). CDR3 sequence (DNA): TGTGCCTGGAGTGTACGAGGGAGGTCAAGCAATCAGCCCCAGCATTTT. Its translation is CAWSVRGRSSNQPQHF.

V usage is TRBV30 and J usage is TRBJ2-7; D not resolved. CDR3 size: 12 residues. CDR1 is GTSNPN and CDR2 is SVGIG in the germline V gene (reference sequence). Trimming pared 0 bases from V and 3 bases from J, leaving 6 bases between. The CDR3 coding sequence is TGTGCCTGGAGTGTATCTTACTACGAGCAGTACTTC. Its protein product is CAWSVSYYEQYF. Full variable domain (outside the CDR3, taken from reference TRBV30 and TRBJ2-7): SQTIHQWPATLVQPVGSPLSLECTVEGTSNPNLYWYRQAAGRGLQLLFYSVGIGQISSEVPQNLSASRPQDRQFILSSKKLLLSDSGFYLCAWSVSYYEQYFGPGTRLTVT.

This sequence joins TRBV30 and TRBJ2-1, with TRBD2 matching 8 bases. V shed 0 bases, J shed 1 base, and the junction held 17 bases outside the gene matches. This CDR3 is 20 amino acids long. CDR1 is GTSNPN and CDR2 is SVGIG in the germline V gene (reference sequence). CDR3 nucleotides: TGTGCCTGGAGTGTATACGGGACTAGTCTATCCCGTGTGTCCTACAATGAGCAGTTCTTC. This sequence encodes CAWSVYGTSLSRVSYNEQFF.

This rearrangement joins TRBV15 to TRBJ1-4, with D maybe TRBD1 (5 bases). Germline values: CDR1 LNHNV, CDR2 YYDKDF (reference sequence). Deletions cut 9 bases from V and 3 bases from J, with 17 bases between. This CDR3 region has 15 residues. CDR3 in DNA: TGTGCCACAACCTCCCCCCGACAGCCTAATGAAAAACTGTTTTTT. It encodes CATTSPRQPNEKLFF.

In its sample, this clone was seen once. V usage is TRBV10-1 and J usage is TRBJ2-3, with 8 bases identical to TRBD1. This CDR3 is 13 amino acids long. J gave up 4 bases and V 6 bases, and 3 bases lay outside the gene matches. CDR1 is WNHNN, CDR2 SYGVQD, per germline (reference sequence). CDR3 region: CASSLQGADTQYF. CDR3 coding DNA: TGCGCCAGCAGCCTACAGGGGGCAGATACGCAGTATTTT.